This T cell receptor beta chain stems from a study of T cell repertoires in cytomegalovirus infection. Study-level background: Recently identified HLA-C-restricted and well-studied HLA-B-restricted CMV epitopes were used. Indications of both CMV infection and matching HLA type were provided by public TCR beta signatures. Study outcomes and limitations: Public TCR beta family frequency separated CMV-and-HLA carriers, including in an independent cohort.

Germline CDR1 and CDR2: MNHNS and SASEGT. There are 14 residues in the CDR3. Trimming left V 11 bases short and J 7 bases short, with 21 bases between. On this clonotype: The antigen is undetermined.

Using its own MiXCR run on the reads, TCRdb lists one record per CDR3 protein. This sample has 450,000 to 650,000 distinct CDR3 sequences; around two fifths occur once, and the top ten carry about 48%. The sequences come from cultured PBMCs, collected from culture after CMV antigen stimulation. This sequence was found in a human donor in good health (CMV status not recorded). Some clones in this sample may be carry-over from other donors' samples. The chain links TRBV6-1 to TRBJ2-1, with D maybe TRBD2 (6 bases). CDR3 DNA: TGTGCCGGGGGGTACGATAGAGGTAGGAATGAGCAGTTCTTC. Amino acid sequence: CAGGYDRGRNEQFF.